The 22 T cell receptor beta chains given below trace back to one sample, sequenced in a study of a mutant IDH1 vaccine in newly diagnosed glioma. Only in-frame clones appear in the TCRdb table, and some are missing; sequencing was by immunoSEQ multiplex PCR. In the table there are around 88,000 clones, roughly 78% of which are singletons. Time point reported: baseline, week 1 (first vaccination visit). The treatment was: pre-vaccination baseline after standard-of-care therapy. The sample here was PBMCs, taken from a glioma patient treated with radiotherapy, temozolomide or both. The receptors were gathered from a man aged 40-55 years with glioma.

This clone has just one count. The CDR3 is CASGSGGTSYTF. The CDR3 coding sequence is TGTGCTAGTGGTTCGGGGGGAACTAGCTACACCTTC. The rearrangement uses TRBV12-5 and TRBJ1-2; TRBD1 is a possible D gene (5 bases). Between the trimmed V and J ends, which lost 4 bases and 9 bases, there was a span of 12 bases. CDR1 and CDR2 (germline): LGHNT, FRNRAP. The CDR3 is 12 amino acids.

The chain is built from TRBV5-1 and TRBJ2-5; D ambiguous. The CDR3 has 14 residues. The germline V and J ends were trimmed by 6 bases and 8 bases, with 20 bases remaining between them. The germline CDR1 and CDR2 sequences are SGHRS and YFSETQ. This CDR3 is CASTWAPNTDTQYF. CDR3 in DNA: TGCGCCAGCACCTGGGCACCCAATACGGATACCCAGTACTTC.

This chain links TRBV6-5 with TRBJ2-2; perhaps TRBD2 as D (6 bases). With 6 bases removed from V and 5 bases from J, the gap between germline ends came to 10 bases. The CDR3 is made up of 13 amino acids. Per germline, CDR1 MNHEY and CDR2 SVGAGI. The CDR3 region has the DNA TGTGCCAGCAGGAAGGAGGGAACCGGGGAGCTGTTTTTT. Translated, it gives CASRKEGTGELFF.

The rearrangement joins TRBV11-2 to TRBJ2-7; 8 bases fit TRBD1. Germline V CDR1 and CDR2: SGHAT, FQNNGV. J lost 5 bases, V lost 4 bases, and 13 bases had no gene match. The CDR3 contains 16 residues. The CDR3 nucleotides are TGTGCCAGCAGCTCCCTTACCCGACAGGGGAGGAACGAGCAGTACTTC. This gives the protein CASSSLTRQGRNEQYF.

This chain uses TRBV5-4 with TRBJ1-1; D unclear. The germline V gene encodes CDR1 SGHNT and CDR2 YYREEE (reference sequence). Trimming removed 0 bases from V and 6 bases from J, with 15 bases in between. This CDR3 has 15 residues. The CDR3 protein is CASSLDPGSRAEAFF. In DNA, the CDR3 is TGTGCCAGCAGCTTGGATCCGGGAAGTCGGGCTGAAGCTTTCTTT.

This clone was detected once. The chain couples TRBV5-4 to TRBJ2-1, with D possibly called TRBD1 or TRBD2 (5 bases each). Trimming took 1 base from V and 6 from J, leaving 17 bases between them. The CDR3 spans 16 residues. Germline V gives CDR1 SGHNT, CDR2 YYREEE (reference sequence). CDR3 protein: CASSLPGPISVNEQFF. CDR3 DNA: TGTGCCAGCAGCTTGCCGGGACCTATTTCCGTCAATGAGCAGTTCTTC.

The genes are TRBV5-4 and TRBJ2-1; D not resolved. Trimming took off 0 bases at V and 5 bases at J, with 6 bases between the two ends. The germline V gene has CDR1 SGHNT and CDR2 YYREEE (reference sequence). The CDR3 runs to 13 residues. The CDR3 reads CASSLVLDNEQFF. The CDR3 DNA follows: TGTGCCAGCAGCTTGGTGCTAGACAATGAGCAGTTCTTC.

V is TRBV10-2 and J is TRBJ2-1; maybe TRBD2 (6 bases). Germline values: CDR1 WSHSY, CDR2 SAAADI. CDR3 length: 12 amino acids. The V end lost 6 bases, the J end lost 10 bases, and 13 bases lay between the germline ends. CDR3 region: CASSRDLREQFF. The CDR3 DNA reads TGCGCCAGCAGCCGGGACTTACGCGAGCAGTTCTTC.

This chain joins TRBV7-2 and TRBJ2-5; D is unclear. Between the trimmed V and J ends, which lost 5 bases and 3 bases, there was a span of 13 bases. CDR1 SGHTA and CDR2 FQGNSA come from the germline V gene. CDR3 size: 14 residues. This CDR3 is CASSRSPGEETQYF. The CDR3 coding sequence is TGTGCCAGCAGCCGAAGCCCAGGTGAAGAGACCCAGTACTTC.

The J gene is TRBJ2-7, the V gene TRBV29-1; perhaps TRBD1 as D (6 bases). This CDR3 is 13 amino acids long. Looked up from germline, CDR1 is SQVTM and CDR2 is ANQGSEA. V was pared by 1 base and J by 5 bases, with 12 bases between. CDR3 bases: TGCAGCGTTGAAGGTGACAGGCGCGACGAGCAGTACTTC. Protein: CSVEGDRRDEQYF.

This clone was detected only a few times. This chain links TRBV4-1 with TRBJ1-2; 7 bases align to TRBD1. J gave up 8 bases and V 1 base, and 7 bases lay outside the gene matches. This CDR3 has 14 residues. Germline V gene lookup returns CDR1 MGHRA and CDR2 YSYEKL. CDR3 bases: TGCGCCAGCAGCCAAGCACCCGAGGACAGGGGCTACACCTTC. It yields the protein CASSQAPEDRGYTF.

V is TRBV7-2 and J is TRBJ1-3; D is perhaps TRBD1 (5 bases). The CDR3 consists of 16 residues. V lost 5 bases, J lost 2 bases, and 16 bases lay in between. CDR1 is SGHTA, CDR2 FQGNSA, per germline. In DNA, the CDR3 is TGTGCCAGCAGCGCCGCGGGACCGCCGCCTGGAAACACCATATATTTT. It is translated as CASSAAGPPPGNTIYF.

V gene TRBV18 combines with J gene TRBJ2-2, with TRBD2 identical over 10 bases. Germline V gene sequence: CDR1 KGHSH, CDR2 LQKENI. V was pared by 6 bases and J by 6 bases, with 10 bases of the junction left unmatched. The CDR3 loop spans 16 amino acids. The CDR3 loop is CASSTSPSGRAGELFF. The CDR3 nucleotides are TGTGCCAGCTCTACCAGTCCTAGCGGGAGAGCCGGGGAGCTGTTTTTT.

The chain carries TRBV6-5 and TRBJ1-6; TRBD1 is a possible D gene (5 bases). V lost 7 bases and J lost 7, with 14 bases in between. The CDR3 sequence is 14 residues long. Germline V CDR1 and CDR2: MNHEY, SVGAGI. CDR3 region: CASKRGVGNSPLHF. CDR3 sequence (DNA): TGTGCCAGCAAGAGGGGTGTGGGGAATTCACCCCTCCACTTT.

Written as DNA, the CDR3 is TGTGCCAGCAGCATATCCGGGGGAAGAGATACGCAGTATTTT. This translates into CASSISGGRDTQYF. The J gene is TRBJ2-3, the V gene TRBV7-8; possible D gene TRBD2, 6 bases. In germline, CDR1 is SGHVS, CDR2 FQNEAQ. Trimming took off 5 bases at V and 5 bases at J, with 14 bases between the two ends. CDR3 length: 14 amino acids.

The CDR3 loop reads CASSLGPGGGQYF. As DNA, the CDR3 is TGTGCCAGCAGCTTAGGTCCTGGAGGCGGGCAGTACTTC. The chain has TRBV7-9 and TRBJ2-7; D is perhaps TRBD2 (5 bases). V lost 1 base, J lost 9 bases, and 13 bases lay in between. From germline, CDR1 is SEHNR and CDR2 FQNEAQ (reference sequence). The CDR3 has 13 residues. Combining the CDR3 with reference TRBV7-9 and TRBJ2-7 gives the whole variable domain DTGVSQNPRHKITKRGQNVTFRCDPISEHNRLYWYRQTLGQGPEFLTYFQNEAQLEKSRLLSDRFSAERPKGSFSTLEIQRTEQGDSAMYLCASSLGPGGGQYFGPGTRLTVT.

This chain uses TRBV4-2 with TRBJ1-1, with 7 bases matching TRBD1. The trim removed 2 bases at V and 11 bases at J, leaving 8 bases unmatched. Germline lookup yields CDR1 LGHNA and CDR2 YNFKEQ. The length of the CDR3 is 13 residues. The CDR3 reads CASSQTGDELAFF. The CDR3 nucleotides read TGTGCCAGCAGCCAAACAGGGGATGAGTTGGCTTTCTTT.

The genes are TRBV19 and TRBJ2-7; 9 nucleotides line up with TRBD1. Per germline, CDR1 LNHDA and CDR2 SQIVND (reference sequence). J was trimmed by 1 base and V by 8 bases; bases with no gene match: 6. CDR3 length: 14 amino acids. CDR3 sequence (DNA): TGTGCCAGTCGACCGGGACAGGGATCCTACGAGCAGTACTTC. Its protein product is CASRPGQGSYEQYF.

This clone was found once. The chain employs TRBV7-6 and TRBJ2-1; perhaps TRBD2 as D (7 bases). This CDR3 has 16 residues. The germline V gene has CDR1 SGHVS and CDR2 FNYEAQ. Trimming cost V 5 bases and J 6 bases, with 20 bases left between them. CDR3: CASSRRGAGTLNEQFF. CDR3 nucleotide sequence: TGTGCCAGCAGCCGCCGGGGGGCGGGAACCCTCAATGAGCAGTTCTTC.

J is TRBJ1-5 and V is TRBV30; D call uncertain. This CDR3 has 13 residues. V was pared by 2 bases and J by 6 bases, with 11 bases between. Per the germline V gene, CDR1 is GTSNPN and CDR2 is SVGIG (reference sequence). The CDR3 protein is CAWSKGNAQPQHF. The CDR3 DNA sequence: TGTGCCTGGAGTAAGGGTAATGCTCAGCCCCAGCATTTT.

V usage is TRBV27 and J usage is TRBJ1-1; D gene unclear. V gave up 7 bases and J gave up 6 bases, with 15 bases separating them. Germline V lookup: CDR1 MNHEY, CDR2 SMNVEV (reference sequence). The length of the CDR3 is 13 residues. The CDR3 protein is CASKISGSAEAFF. The CDR3 DNA is TGTGCCAGCAAAATAAGCGGAAGCGCTGAAGCTTTCTTT.

V is TRBV4-3 and J is TRBJ1-1, with D uncertain. Germline CDR1 reads LGHNA; CDR2 reads YSLEER. Between the trimmed V and J ends, which lost 1 base and 4 bases, there was a span of 19 bases. This CDR3 has 17 residues. The CDR3 DNA follows: TGCGCCAGCAGCCAAGTACATAGGGCGGAGGTCGGCACTGAAGCTTTCTTT. The encoded protein is CASSQVHRAEVGTEAFF.